The rows below give T cell receptor beta chains drawn from one sample of a study of cytomegalovirus exposure and HLA in healthy donors. Using immunoSEQ multiplex PCR, the repertoire was profiled, and TCRdb retains in-frame clones only, with some absent. This sample has more than 80,000 clones; more than 60% occur once, and the top ten carry 3.5% to 4%. The sequenced sample was PBMCs. The receptors stem from a man aged 60 to 69 in good health and CMV-seronegative. Both conserved end residues are part of each CDR3. A D gene is named only where the DNA matches it firmly. Rows may omit the clone size; those that give it use once, few, many or a size class.

clone_size	j_call	d_call	cdr3_length	v_call	cdr3_nt	cdr3_aa
few	TRBJ2-2	-	15	TRBV15	TGTGCCACCAGCAGAGACGCGCGGTGGTCGGGGGAGCTGTTTTTT	CATSRDARWSGELFF
-	TRBJ1-2	-	15	TRBV6-1	TGTGCCAGCATCCACAACGAGCGTGCTAACTATGGCTACACCTTC	CASIHNERANYGYTF
-	TRBJ1-6	-	13	TRBV28	TGTGCCAGCAGTCGAACAGGGAATTCACCCCTCCACTTT	CASSRTGNSPLHF
-	TRBJ2-1	TRBD2	17	TRBV7-3	TGTGCCAGCAGCCAACAACCACTAGCGGGGGGGTTTGGTGAGCAGTTCTTC	CASSQQPLAGGFGEQFF
-	TRBJ1-3	-	16	TRBV19	TGTGCCAGTAGTAACCCAGGGGCCCCCTCTGGAAACACCATATATTTT	CASSNPGAPSGNTIYF
-	TRBJ1-1	TRBD1	14	TRBV19	TGTGCCAGTACCGATACAGGGGTTTTCACTGAAGCTTTCTTT	CASTDTGVFTEAFF
-	TRBJ1-5	-	13	TRBV27	TGTGCCAGCCAAAGAGATAGCAATCAGCCCCAGCATTTT	CASQRDSNQPQHF
-	TRBJ1-3	-	17	TRBV9	TGTGCCAGCAGCGTAGGATACCAGGGACTATCTGGAAACACCATATATTTT	CASSVGYQGLSGNTIYF
-	TRBJ2-1	TRBD1	16	TRBV6-6	TGTGCCAGCAGTTATCGGGACAGGGAATCGAAAAGGGGGCAGTTCTTC	CASSYRDRESKRGQFF
-	TRBJ1-2	TRBD1	13	TRBV29-1	TGCAGCGCGGACAGGCGAGAGGGCTATGGCTACACCTTC	CSADRREGYGYTF